Below are 23 T cell receptor beta chains sequenced from a single sample in a study of blood T cell repertoires in COVID-19. Assay used: immunoSEQ multiplex PCR; TCRdb lists only in-frame clones, some missing. The repertoire holds about 77,000 clones, with roughly 80% as singletons. Sequencing was performed on peripheral blood. These receptors were taken from a man in his 60s with acute or convalescent COVID-19.

The gene calls are TRBV5-1 and TRBJ2-3; no definite D call. This CDR3 comprises 16 residues. Deletions cut 3 bases from V and 1 base from J, with 15 bases between. Germline CDR1 is SGHRS and CDR2 is YFSETQ. The CDR3 coding sequence is TGCGCCAGCAGCTCGTCGTTAGACTCCGGCACAGATACGCAGTATTTT. This gives the protein CASSSSLDSGTDTQYF.

This clone showed up just a few times. The J gene is TRBJ2-3, the V gene TRBV5-6; D is possibly TRBD2 (7 bases). There are 18 residues in the CDR3. Trimming left V 2 bases short and J 0 bases short, with 19 bases between. Germline CDR1 is SGHDT and CDR2 is YYEEEE. The CDR3 nucleotides are TGTGCCAGCAGCTTTATTGAGTCTGCGGGGGCTAGCACAGATACGCAGTATTTT. It encodes CASSFIESAGASTDTQYF.

CDR3 amino acids: CASSRGLEANTGELFF. Written as DNA, the CDR3 is TGTGCCAGCAGCCGCGGGTTGGAGGCGAACACCGGGGAGCTGTTTTTT. The chain links TRBV5-5 to TRBJ2-2; D may be TRBD2 (5 bases). This CDR3 contains 16 residues. Trimming shortened V by 4 bases and J by 0 bases, and 13 bases separated the two germline ends. Germline CDR1 reads SGHKS; CDR2 reads YYEKEE (reference sequence).

This clone was picked up a small number of times. The rearrangement joins TRBV5-4 to TRBJ1-2; 7 positions match TRBD1. The ends lost 4 bases at V and 5 bases at J; junction bases unmatched: 11. Germline-derived CDR1 and CDR2 are SGHNT and YYREEE (reference sequence). There are 15 residues in the CDR3. The CDR3 bases are TGTGCCAGCAGCCATTCCAGAGGGGGCGGATATGGCTACACCTTC. It codes for CASSHSRGGGYGYTF.

The gene calls are TRBV28 and TRBJ2-1; 10 bases agree with TRBD2. The germline V gene encodes CDR1 MDHEN and CDR2 SYDVKM. The CDR3 totals 15 residues. The trim removed 6 bases at V and 2 bases at J, leaving 4 bases unmatched. CDR3 in DNA: TGTGCCAGCAGGGGGACTAGCGATGCCTACAATGAGCAGTTCTTC. This encodes CASRGTSDAYNEQFF.

This rearrangement joins TRBV4-2 to TRBJ1-1; D is ambiguous. Germline CDR1 and CDR2: LGHNA and YNFKEQ. CDR3 length: 13 amino acids. Trimming stripped 0 bases from V and 3 bases from J, with 5 bases between. CDR3 loop: CASSQETDTEAFF. CDR3 coding DNA: TGTGCCAGCAGCCAAGAGACTGACACTGAAGCTTTCTTT.

The sample holds many counts of this clone. This chain joins TRBV20-1 and TRBJ2-1, with TRBD2 matching 7 bases. CDR3 length: 14 amino acids. V trimming: 3 bases; J trimming: 5 bases; junction bases outside the gene matches: 7. Germline V gene lookup returns CDR1 DFQATT and CDR2 SNEGSKA (reference sequence). The CDR3 protein is CSASRSGDHNEQFF. In nucleotides, the CDR3 is TGCAGTGCTAGTAGGAGCGGGGACCACAATGAGCAGTTCTTC.

This clone was found a few times. The chain carries TRBV2 and TRBJ1-2; tentative D call: TRBD1 (5 bases). The CDR3 length is 12 residues. Between the trimmed V and J ends, which lost 8 bases and 3 bases, there was a span of 10 bases. Germline-derived CDR1 and CDR2 are SNHLY and FYNNEI. In nucleotides, the CDR3 is TGTGCCAGCGTTACGGGGGACTATGGCTACACCTTC. It codes for CASVTGDYGYTF.

Worth noting for this clone: This CDR3 fails to terminate in the conserved phenylalanine or tryptophan, so it likely reflects a read error. The chain has TRBV28 and TRBJ2-7, with 11 bases lining up with TRBD2. After removal of 4 bases from V and 0 bases from J, the junction contained 5 bases not matched to a gene. Germline V CDR1 and CDR2: MDHEN, SYDVKM. The CDR3 is made up of 16 amino acids. In DNA form, the CDR3 reads TGTGCCAGCAGTTCCCAGGGACTAGCGGACTCCTACGAGCAGTACCTC. Protein product: CASSSQGLADSYEQYL.

The V gene is TRBV19, the J gene TRBJ1-1, with 7 bases aligning to TRBD1. CDR1 is LNHDA, CDR2 SQIVND, per germline (reference sequence). Losses at the gene ends were 5 bases for V and 5 bases for J; bases not matched to a gene: 8. This CDR3 has 14 amino acids. In DNA form, the CDR3 reads TGTGCCAGTAGTCAACAGGGGTTCGGGACTGAAGCTTTCTTT. As protein: CASSQQGFGTEAFF.

The V gene is TRBV29-1, the J gene TRBJ2-3, with D perhaps matching TRBD2 (6 bases). This CDR3 contains 14 residues. Trimming cost V 7 bases and J 1 base, with 15 bases left between them. The germline CDR1 and CDR2 sequences are SQVTM and ANQGSEA. Here the CDR3 DNA reads TGCAGCGCCGGGGGAATTATGGGCACAGATACGCAGTATTTT. It codes for CSAGGIMGTDTQYF.

The genes are TRBV30 and TRBJ2-3, with 8 bases identical to TRBD2. V dropped 6 bases and J dropped 4; count of bases not matched to a gene: 15. In germline, CDR1 is GTSNPN, CDR2 SVGIG (reference sequence). This CDR3 region has 16 residues. CDR3 coding DNA: TGTGCCTGTTCATTACTAGCGGTTTCGTCCTCAGATACGCAGTATTTT. It yields the protein CACSLLAVSSSDTQYF. Supplemented by reference TRBV30 and TRBJ2-3, the full variable domain reads SQTIHQWPATLVQPVGSPLSLECTVEGTSNPNLYWYRQAAGRGLQLLFYSVGIGQISSEVPQNLSASRPQDRQFILSSKKLLLSDSGFYLCACSLLAVSSSDTQYFGPGTRLTVL.

This clone showed up just a few times. CDR3: CASSLGGQGILGQYF. The CDR3 bases are TGTGCCAGCAGCTTGGGGGGACAGGGCATTTTAGGGCAGTACTTC. The rearrangement joins TRBV5-6 to TRBJ2-7; 9 bases are shared with TRBD1. Losses at the gene ends were 0 bases for V and 9 bases for J; bases not matched to a gene: 10. There are 15 residues in the CDR3. Per germline, CDR1 SGHDT and CDR2 YYEEEE.

The chain employs TRBV30 and TRBJ2-1; 9 nucleotides match TRBD2. Losses at the gene ends were 5 bases for V and 6 bases for J; bases not matched to a gene: 11. CDR3 length: 15 amino acids. The germline V gene has CDR1 GTSNPN and CDR2 SVGIG (reference sequence). Here the CDR3 DNA reads TGTGCCTGGGGGGCCGGGACTAGCTTTGTCAATGAGCAGTTCTTC. This translates into CAWGAGTSFVNEQFF.

The V call is TRBV24-1, the J call TRBJ2-1, with 12 nucleotides matching TRBD2. The germline V gene has CDR1 KGHDR and CDR2 SFDVKD. The V and J ends lost 9 bases and 9 bases, in that order; junction bases with no gene match: 5. CDR3 length: 13 amino acids. CDR3 sequence reads: CATASGREGEQFF. CDR3 bases: TGTGCCACCGCTAGCGGGAGGGAGGGTGAGCAGTTCTTC.

The chain joins TRBV29-1 to TRBJ2-1; TRBD2 matches 10 bases. Per germline, CDR1 SQVTM and CDR2 ANQGSEA. The CDR3 consists of 15 residues. V dropped 5 bases and J dropped 3; count of bases not matched to a gene: 7. CDR3 protein: CSVRGSGGIYNEQFF. CDR3 bases: TGCAGCGTTCGGGGTAGCGGGGGGATCTACAATGAGCAGTTCTTC.

The rearrangement joins TRBV28 to TRBJ1-4; D might be TRBD1 (6 bases). Between the trimmed V and J ends, which lost 4 bases and 4 bases, there was a span of 10 bases. Germline CDR1 is MDHEN and CDR2 is SYDVKM. The CDR3 spans 14 residues. CDR3 protein: CASSYRVINEKLFF. Written as DNA, the CDR3 is TGTGCCAGCAGTTACAGGGTTATTAATGAAAAACTGTTTTTT.

This clone was seen at least ten times. The J gene is TRBJ1-5, the V gene TRBV27; unclear D gene. This CDR3 is built from 18 residues. V lost 4 bases to trimming and J lost 0 bases, with 19 bases between them. Germline V gene sequence: CDR1 MNHEY, CDR2 SMNVEV (reference sequence). In DNA, the CDR3 is TGTGCCAGCAGTTCCTCTTTTCGGGGTCCTACTAGCAATCAGCCCCAGCATTTT. It is translated as CASSSSFRGPTSNQPQHF.

This chain joins TRBV7-3 and TRBJ2-3, with D possibly TRBD2 on 5 matching bases. V was shortened by 5 bases and J by 5 bases, with 8 bases between the two germline ends. Germline CDR1 SGHTA, CDR2 FQGTGA. The CDR3 loop spans 12 amino acids. CDR3 protein: CASSPSGDTQYF. The CDR3 nucleotides read TGTGCCAGCAGCCCAAGCGGAGATACGCAGTATTTT.

This chain joins TRBV5-1 and TRBJ2-7; 10 positions agree with TRBD1. Germline assignment: CDR1 SGHRS and CDR2 YFSETQ. The CDR3 length is 14 residues. Unmatched junction bases numbered 7, after V lost 3 bases and J lost 7 bases. The DNA for the CDR3 is TGCGCCAGCAGCTCTCGACAGGGGGCGCAAGAGCAGTACTTC. It is translated as CASSSRQGAQEQYF.

The rearrangement joins TRBV9 to TRBJ2-1; 7 bases map to TRBD1. CDR1 is SGDLS and CDR2 is YYNGEE in the germline V gene. The CDR3 loop spans 19 amino acids. J lost 7 bases, V lost 4 bases, and 23 bases had no gene match. The CDR3 bases are TGTGCCAGCAGCCCCTTTCGAGGGGGCTTCGGACAACGAGGGAATGAGCAGTTCTTC. Its translation: CASSPFRGGFGQRGNEQFF. The whole variable domain, remainder taken from reference TRBV9 and TRBJ2-1, is DSGVTQTPKHLITATGQRVTLRCSPRSGDLSVYWYQQSLDQGLQFLIQYYNGEERAKGNILERFSAQQFPDLHSELNLSSLELGDSALYFCASSPFRGGFGQRGNEQFFGPGTRLTVL.

This clone occurred a few times. The CDR3, as DNA: TGTGCCAGCGGAGGAAAGACCCAGTACTTC. This sequence encodes CASGGKTQYF. The chain is built from TRBV28 and TRBJ2-5, with a tentative D call TRBD2 (5 bases). CDR3 length: 10 residues. V was clipped by 8 bases and J by 6 bases, with 7 bases between them. Germline CDR1 reads MDHEN; CDR2 reads SYDVKM.

The chain is built from TRBV7-9 and TRBJ2-3; unclear D gene. The CDR3 loop spans 14 amino acids. Germline V lookup: CDR1 SEHNR, CDR2 FQNEAQ (reference sequence). Trimming removed 1 base at V and 2 bases at J, with 7 bases between. The CDR3 DNA reads as TGTGCCAGCAGCTTAGTGCTACCCACAGATACGCAGTATTTT. Its protein product is CASSLVLPTDTQYF.